This T cell receptor (beta chain) was documented in a study of beta chain features in type 1 diabetes. Whole-study findings and limits: Naive, central memory and regulatory TCRB repertoires appeared more similar among patients than healthy donors. Cells with high TCR expression could be over-represented when cDNA is sequenced. Whether HLA type affects TCRB rearrangement stayed undetermined in the present work.

Sorting produced populations that all topped 98% purity. Of the isolated RNA, all was reverse transcribed, and so the sequenced material was expressed TCRB transcripts. Sequenced by immunoSEQ multiplex PCR; TCRdb stores in-frame clones only, minus some. Of 150,000 to 200,000 clones listed, approximately 9.1% are singletons. As for this clone: The target antigen is unknown.

Per the germline V gene, CDR1 is LGHNA and CDR2 is YSLEER. This CDR3 has 14 residues. Trimming left V 4 bases short and J 1 base short, with 7 bases between. V gene TRBV4-3 combines with J gene TRBJ2-2; tentatively, D is TRBD1 (5 bases). The receptor was derived from a woman aged 18-30 years in good health. Sequenced: central memory CD4+ T cells from blood. The CDR3 region is CASSPRGNTGELFF. CDR3 in DNA: TGCGCCAGCAGCCCTAGGGGGAACACCGGGGAGCTGTTTTTT.